The 8 T cell receptor beta chains below come from one sample, sequenced in a study of shared clonotypes between healthy human individuals. Only in-frame clones appear in the TCRdb table, and some are missing; sequencing was by immunoSEQ multiplex PCR. In the table there are some 1,400,000 clones, about 96% of which are singletons. Sequencing was done on a sample of naive CD4+ T cells sorted from blood. Subset given: CD45RA+ positively selected. These receptors originate from a man under 40 in good health.

V is TRBV7-2 and J is TRBJ1-2; D is possibly TRBD1 (5 bases). The CDR3 has 16 amino acids. Trimming removed 0 bases from V and 4 bases from J, with 15 bases in between. The germline CDR1 and CDR2 sequences are SGHTA and FQGNSA. The CDR3 nucleotides are TGTGCCAGCAGCTTAGCGCTAGGGGTTTTCGGCTATGGCTACACCTTC. Translated, it gives CASSLALGVFGYGYTF.

The gene calls are TRBV25-1 and TRBJ1-4; 8 positions agree with TRBD1. Germline V gene lookup returns CDR1 MGHDK and CDR2 SYGVNS. Trimming removed 7 bases from V and 8 bases from J; junction bases left unmatched: 9. The CDR3 sequence is 14 residues long. CDR3 in amino acids: CASNPTGEGEKLFF. Written as DNA, the CDR3 is TGTGCCAGCAACCCGACAGGGGAAGGGGAAAAACTGTTTTTT.

The genes are TRBV27 and TRBJ2-2; no clear D gene. V lost 4 bases and J 6 bases, leaving 9 bases between the germline ends. The CDR3 runs to 13 residues. Germline CDR1 and CDR2: MNHEY and SMNVEV (reference sequence). The CDR3, as DNA: TGTGCCAGCAGTTCGCATGGGGCCGGGGAGCTGTTTTTT. This translates into CASSSHGAGELFF.

This sequence joins TRBV5-1 and TRBJ1-4; weak D call: TRBD1 (6 bases). Germline V lookup: CDR1 SGHRS, CDR2 YFSETQ. The germline V and J ends were trimmed by 4 bases and 8 bases, with 12 bases remaining between them. This CDR3 has 13 residues. CDR3 coding DNA: TGCGCCAGCAGCGCCGCCGGGACAGAAAAACTGTTTTTT. Protein: CASSAAGTEKLFF. The whole variable domain, filled in from reference TRBV5-1 and TRBJ1-4, reads KAGVTQTPRYLIKTRGQQVTLSCSPISGHRSVSWYQQTPGQGLQFLFEYFSETQRNKGNFPGRFSGRQFSNSRSEMNVSTLELGDSALYLCASSAAGTEKLFFGSGTQLSVL.

This chain uses TRBV19 with TRBJ1-4, with a weak D call TRBD1 (5 bases). The CDR3 is made up of 15 amino acids. Germline-derived CDR1 and CDR2 are LNHDA and SQIVND (reference sequence). V lost 6 bases and J 8 bases, leaving 19 bases between the germline ends. This CDR3 is CASSTRWGREEKLFF. The CDR3 coding sequence is TGTGCCAGTAGCACACGGTGGGGGAGAGAGGAAAAACTGTTTTTT.

For this clone: One end of the junction varies from germline; a read error may be responsible. Other DNA sequences in this specimen translate into the identical CDR3. V and J are TRBV15 and TRBJ2-2; the D call may be TRBD1 or TRBD2 (5 bases each). The CDR3 totals 16 residues. CDR1 is LNHNV, CDR2 YYDKDF, per germline (reference sequence). In DNA, the CDR3 is TGTGCCACCAGTAGAGATAGGGACCGGGGTAGCGGGGAGCTGTTTTTT. As protein: CATSRDRDRGSGELFF. The entire variable domain, with the rest obtained from reference TRBV15 and TRBJ2-2, is as follows: DAMVIQNPRYQVTQFGKPVTLSCSQTLNHNVMYWYQQKSSQAPKLLFHYYDKDFNNEADTPDNFQSRRPNTSFCFLDIRSPGLGDTAMYLCATSRDRDRGSGELFFGEGSRLTVL.

V usage is TRBV7-6 and J usage is TRBJ2-7; 12 nucleotides line up with TRBD2. Trimming removed 2 bases from V and 6 bases from J; junction bases left unmatched: 20. This CDR3 has 20 residues. The V gene's germline CDR1 is SGHVS and CDR2 FNYEAQ. DNA for the CDR3: TGTGCCAGCAGCTTATCTGGCCTAGCGGGAGGGCCTGCGACATGGGGCGAGCAGTACTTC. Residues: CASSLSGLAGGPATWGEQYF.

The chain couples TRBV7-2 to TRBJ2-1, with 7 bases that match TRBD2. Trimming removed 1 base from V and 3 bases from J; junction bases left unmatched: 6. The CDR3 is made up of 16 amino acids. Germline-derived CDR1 and CDR2 are SGHTA and FQGNSA. The CDR3 spells CASSLVGSGYYNEQFF. The CDR3 DNA reads TGTGCCAGCAGCTTAGTTGGTAGCGGGTACTACAATGAGCAGTTCTTC.